Listed here is a single TCR beta chain. In the original analysis: How many nucleated cells were present was estimated from reference gene primer amplification. Some clones are missing from TCRdb's copy, which holds only in-frame ones; the method was immunoSEQ multiplex PCR. From that table come the V and J calls and clone size; the DNA was used to work out D and trimming. The table lists approximately 25,000 clones, around 86% of them singletons. This sample is part of a study of blood T cell repertoires in COVID-19. Study context: The samples span acute and convalescent COVID-19 from the United States, Italy and Spain. In each case, the material was cDNA or gDNA derived from T cells, B-cell-depleted T cells, or PBMCs.

The CDR3 spans 12 residues. Germline CDR1 and CDR2: SQVTM and ANQGSEA. V shed 2 bases and J shed 8 bases, with 12 bases lying between them. J is TRBJ1-2 and V is TRBV29-1; possible D gene TRBD1, 6 bases. The source of this sequence is a middle-aged man with active COVID-19. The sequenced material came from peripheral blood. CDR3 DNA: TGCAGCGTTGAACAAGGGGGACACGGCTACACCTTC. It translates to CSVEQGGHGYTF.